These 16 T cell receptor beta chains share one sample of origin, sequenced in a study of sequential checkpoint blockade in melanoma (dated by TCRdb to about 2019). According to the study, the label for this sample's treatment or condition signals: randomized to nivolumab then ipilimumab (arm A) or the reverse (arm B). The library was prepared using the immunoSEQ multiplex PCR assay. TCRdb took over this immuneACCESS table, retaining in-frame rearrangements with V and J assigned. Such tables are incomplete; in checked studies, under half of the missing clones stem from an unresolved V gene, and the remainder is unexplained. The sample records under 25,000 clones, over 70% of which are singletons. Of the sample, around 34% is held by the ten largest clones. This sample comprised CD8+ T cells sorted from blood (inferred from file names), obtained from a patient given nivolumab and ipilimumab in sequence. The receptors come from a human donor with melanoma.

This chain links TRBV2 with TRBJ1-1; D is perhaps TRBD1 (5 bases). V gave up 7 bases and J gave up 4 bases, with 13 bases separating them. CDR1 is SNHLY, CDR2 FYNNEI, per germline. This CDR3 contains 13 residues. This CDR3 is CASTGKGSTEAFF. The CDR3 nucleotides read TGTGCCAGCACAGGGAAGGGAAGCACTGAAGCTTTCTTT.

The chain links TRBV9 to TRBJ1-2; D is unclear. The CDR3 has 16 amino acids. The V end lost 0 bases, the J end lost 0 bases, and 12 bases lay between the germline ends. Germline V gene sequence: CDR1 SGDLS, CDR2 YYNGEE. CDR3 sequence reads: CASSVAPGTSNYGYTF. The CDR3 nucleotides are TGTGCCAGCAGCGTAGCTCCGGGAACCTCTAACTATGGCTACACCTTC. Drawing the rest from reference TRBV9 and TRBJ1-2, the complete variable domain is DSGVTQTPKHLITATGQRVTLRCSPRSGDLSVYWYQQSLDQGLQFLIQYYNGEERAKGNILERFSAQQFPDLHSELNLSSLELGDSALYFCASSVAPGTSNYGYTFGSGTRLTVV.

The chain has TRBV28 and TRBJ1-2, with TRBD1 as a possible D gene (5 bases). The CDR3 extends over 12 amino acids. Germline lookup yields CDR1 MDHEN and CDR2 SYDVKM. Trimming removed 5 bases at V and 8 bases at J, with 12 bases between. CDR3 in amino acids: CASSMGGEGYTF. CDR3 nucleotide sequence: TGTGCCAGCAGTATGGGAGGGGAGGGCTACACCTTC.

The V call is TRBV2, the J call TRBJ2-7; 7 nucleotides match TRBD2. Trimming cost V 2 bases and J 1 base; bases outside gene matches: 11. The CDR3 loop spans 17 amino acids. The germline gives CDR1 SNHLY, CDR2 FYNNEI. The CDR3 loop is CASSEKGRASMSYEQYF. The CDR3 nucleotides are TGTGCCAGCAGTGAAAAAGGGAGGGCCTCGATGTCCTACGAGCAGTACTTC.

In nucleotides, the CDR3 is TGCAGCGTTGCTGGCTTCCGGGGGGAGCAGTACTTC. This encodes CSVAGFRGEQYF. The chain couples TRBV29-1 to TRBJ2-7; D may be TRBD2 (6 bases). CDR1 and CDR2 from the germline V gene are SQVTM and ANQGSEA. The V end was cut by 4 bases, the J end by 7 bases, with 14 bases between. The CDR3 extends over 12 amino acids.

A single count supports this clone. The rearrangement joins TRBV13 to TRBJ2-3, with D hard to call. The CDR3 runs to 14 residues. CDR1 and CDR2 from the germline V gene are PRHDT and FYEKMQ (reference sequence). Trimming removed 0 bases from V and 0 bases from J, with 4 bases in between. The CDR3 sequence is CASSLGRSTDTQYF. In DNA, the CDR3 is TGTGCCAGCAGCTTAGGCCGGAGCACAGATACGCAGTATTTT.

V is TRBV30 and J is TRBJ1-2; 12 bases align to TRBD1. The CDR3 runs 17 residues. Germline CDR1 and CDR2: GTSNPN and SVGIG (reference sequence). Trimming removed 4 bases from V and 6 bases from J; junction bases left unmatched: 15. As DNA, the CDR3 is TGTGCCTGGAAAGGGAGGGACAGGGGGCCTCTTCTTGATGGCTACACCTTC. It yields the protein CAWKGRDRGPLLDGYTF.

This chain links TRBV4-3 with TRBJ2-3; TRBD2 might be the D (6 bases). The germline V gene has CDR1 LGHNA and CDR2 YSLEER. The CDR3 covers 16 residues. V was clipped by 1 base and J by 0 bases, with 11 bases between them. CDR3 in DNA: TGCGCCAGCAGCCAAGGGGAAGCGGGCAGCACAGATACGCAGTATTTT. This translates into CASSQGEAGSTDTQYF.

The rearrangement joins TRBV2 to TRBJ2-7, with a possible D match to TRBD2 (6 bases). Germline CDR1 SNHLY, CDR2 FYNNEI. The germline V and J ends were trimmed by 5 bases and 4 bases, with 21 bases remaining between them. This CDR3 comprises 16 residues. CDR3 loop: CASSLSLAVPGYEQYF. DNA of the CDR3: TGTGCCAGCAGTTTGTCACTAGCAGTTCCGGGGTACGAGCAGTACTTC.

This clone was observed once. The chain combines TRBV27 with TRBJ1-1; D is unresolved. The germline CDR1 and CDR2 sequences are MNHEY and SMNVEV (reference sequence). This CDR3 is built from 13 residues. V shed 3 bases and J shed 6 bases, with 11 bases lying between them. The CDR3 sequence: CASSFRGDAEAFF. For the CDR3, the DNA is TGTGCCAGCAGTTTCCGGGGAGACGCTGAAGCTTTCTTT.

V and J are TRBV28 and TRBJ2-7; 7 bases fit TRBD2. The CDR3 spans 14 residues. V lost 1 base and J lost 2; bases outside the gene matches: 2. The germline V gene encodes CDR1 MDHEN and CDR2 SYDVKM. The CDR3: CASSLFRGAYEQYF. The CDR3 DNA follows: TGTGCCAGCAGTTTATTTCGGGGGGCCTACGAGCAGTACTTC.

The chain uses TRBV5-1 and TRBJ2-7, with 7 positions matching TRBD1. The CDR3 covers 16 residues. The V segment lost 4 bases and the J segment 3 bases; nucleotides outside the gene matches: 13. The germline V gene encodes CDR1 SGHRS and CDR2 YFSETQ. CDR3 amino acids: CASSITGVPTVYEQYF. CDR3 DNA: TGCGCCAGCAGCATCACAGGGGTTCCCACTGTCTACGAGCAGTACTTC.

The gene calls are TRBV5-6 and TRBJ1-5; TRBD1 is a possible D gene (5 bases). V dropped 2 bases and J dropped 2 bases, with 8 bases sitting between them. CDR1 and CDR2 from the germline V gene are SGHDT and YYEEEE. The CDR3 is 14 amino acids. CDR3 residues: CASSFWGGNQPQHF. The CDR3 region has the DNA TGTGCCAGCAGCTTCTGGGGCGGCAATCAGCCCCAGCATTTT. The variable domain in full, with the rest retrieved from reference TRBV5-6 and TRBJ1-5, is DAGVTQSPTHLIKTRGQQVTLRCSPKSGHDTVSWYQQALGQGPQFIFQYYEEEERQRGNFPDRFSGHQFPNYSSELNVNALLLGDSALYLCASSFWGGNQPQHFGDGTRLSIL.

This chain connects TRBV5-6 to TRBJ2-1, with 11 bases that match TRBD1. J gave up 6 bases and V 4 bases, and 3 bases lay outside the gene matches. This CDR3 region has 14 residues. Germline loops: CDR1 SGHDT, CDR2 YYEEEE. The CDR3 DNA sequence: TGTGCCAGCAGCACAGGGACAGGGGGCAATGAGCAGTTCTTC. Its protein product is CASSTGTGGNEQFF.

This clone ranks as medium-sized (0.01 to 0.1%). The chain carries TRBV12-5 and TRBJ2-2, with D tentatively TRBD2 (5 bases). The CDR3 length is 14 residues. Deletions cut 5 bases from V and 5 bases from J, with 12 bases between. Germline V gene lookup returns CDR1 LGHNT and CDR2 FRNRAP. CDR3 sequence: CASGPTGYTGELFF. The DNA for the CDR3 is TGTGCTAGTGGTCCGACGGGGTATACCGGGGAGCTGTTTTTT.

In this sample, this clone turned up a few times. The chain carries TRBV7-9 and TRBJ1-2, with D possibly matching TRBD1 (6 bases). CDR3 length: 19 residues. V was pared by 5 bases and J by 6 bases, with 31 bases between. Germline V gives CDR1 SEHNR, CDR2 FQNEAQ (reference sequence). CDR3: CASSPSRLLTGTGTNGYTF. CDR3 coding DNA: TGTGCCAGCAGCCCTAGCCGTCTTCTTACAGGGACCGGAACGAATGGCTACACCTTC.